This T cell receptor (beta chain) was sequenced for a study of blood T cell repertoires in COVID-19 (dated by TCRdb to the early 2020s). Study-wide context: Samples from collaborators originated in the United States, Italy and Spain and spanned both the acute and convalescent phases of COVID-19. The repertoires were released in a freely available public database intended as a resource for research on the immune response to SARS-CoV-2. Deeply sampled blood TCRbeta repertoires from subjects exposed to, actively infected with, or recovered from COVID-19 were included in the dataset. The prospective study material was composed of cDNA or gDNA derived from T cells, B-cell-depleted T cells, or PBMCs. Nearly every sample came with metadata listing a de-identified subject ID, COVID-19 status, age in years and sex. Where HLA class I and class II types were available, the types were taken from metadata supplied by the sample provider, not from assay-based typing. Samples came from the ongoing ImmuneRACE study (first 160 participants) plus 1,254 subjects from 6 global collaborators. Overall study results and their limits: The quantity of clinical and demographic metadata differed by source and by participant and was supplied without curation.

Note on this clone: Its antigen has not been determined. No base-level quality is on record; no much larger clone is a single base apart.

TCRbeta CDR3 regions were amplified from genomic DNA using the immunoSEQ Assay, a bias-controlled multiplex PCR. The paper's data handling went like this. The number of nucleated cells in each sample was estimated from the amplification of reference gene primers within the assay. Sequence reads were collapsed and filtered to measure the absolute abundance of every unique TCRbeta CDR3 rearrangement. For each sample, productive Simpson clonality was calculated as the square root of Simpson's diversity index across productive rearrangements. Sourced from immuneACCESS, this table was stored by TCRdb with only in-frame sequences that have V and J called. A share of the clones is absent; for the studies checked, an unresolved V gene accounts for under half, and the remainder has no known explanation. Clonal size and the V and J genes are those of that table, whereas D and trimming came from the DNA. The sample records about 250,000 clones, 88% of which are singletons. The ten largest clones add up to 3.1% of the sample.

For CDR1 and CDR2, the germline V gene lists KGHSH and LQKENI. From the cysteine through the phenylalanine, the CDR3 covers 18 amino acids. Only CDR3 DNA remains: 54 bases, in frame from the first base. V loses 2 bases at its end and J loses 6 bases; junction bases beyond the gene matches: 17. In the prospective study, participants were roughly 18 to 100 years old, resided in fewer than 25 geographic areas of the United States, and were enrolled through a virtual design. In the prospective study, cohorts were assigned on the basis of participant-reported clinical history obtained from a screening survey and a study questionnaire. Exposed participants had been in contact, within 2 weeks of entering the study, with a person who had a PCR-confirmed or clinician-diagnosed case of COVID-19. Mobile phlebotomists in the prospective study collected whole blood, serum and a nasopharyngeal or oropharyngeal swab from every participant. Participants in the prospective study had the option to provide additional blood draws and questionnaires over an approximately 2-month period. Blood samples from the prospective study were shipped frozen or at room temperature prior to DNA extraction.

The specimen was PBMCs or T cells enriched from blood (not recorded which). The sequence links TRBV18 to TRBJ2-3, with TRBD2 identical over 7 junction bases. The sequence came from a woman in her thirties or forties who had been exposed to COVID-19. The sequenced DNA: TGTGCCAGCTCACCAAAATCCACGGGAGCGGGGATGAGGGATACGCAGTATTTT. Its protein is CASSPKSTGAGMRDTQYF. Beyond the CDR3, the reference TRBV18 and TRBJ2-3 genes provide the residues; the full variable domain reads: NAGVMQNPRHLVRRRGQEARLRCSPMKGHSHVYWYRQLPEEGLKFMVYLQKENIIDESGMPKERFSAEFPKEGPSILRIQQVVRGDSAAYFCASSPKSTGAGMRDTQYFGPGTRLTVL.